This is a list of T cell receptor beta chains from one sample in a study of blood T cell repertoires in COVID-19. Some clones are missing from TCRdb's copy, which holds only in-frame ones; the method was immunoSEQ multiplex PCR. This table has some 37,000 clones, over 75% appearing once. Sequencing used peripheral blood. Receptors were obtained from a human donor in a cohort sampled during active COVID-19. CDR3s include the opening cysteine and the closing phenylalanine or tryptophan. D genes are given only for firm matches. Size is omitted from some rows. Given values are once, few, many or a class for expanded clones.

D gene	V gene	J gene	clone size	CDR3 DNA	CDR3 protein
.	TRBV5-4	TRBJ1-2	once	TGTGCCAGCAGCATCACAGCTAACTATGGCTACACCTTC	CASSITANYGYTF
.	TRBV6-5	TRBJ1-1	.	TGTGCCAGCAGCCTCACTTTGAACACTGAAGCTTTCTTT	CASSLTLNTEAFF
TRBD2	TRBV5-4	TRBJ2-7	.	TGTGCCAGCAGCTTGTCAGCGGGAGAGCTCTACGAGCAGTACTTC	CASSLSAGELYEQYF
TRBD2	TRBV4-1	TRBJ2-3	.	TGCGCCAGCAGCCGGACTGCCGGGACTAGCACCACCCGGCCAGATACGCAGTATTTT	CASSRTAGTSTTRPDTQYF
.	TRBV6-4	TRBJ2-2	.	TGTGCCAGCCAGGGGGGCCAGAACACCGGGGAGCTGTTTTTT	CASQGGQNTGELFF
TRBD2	TRBV7-9	TRBJ2-2	once	TGTGCCAGCAGCTTAGGCGGGAGCCTCAGCGGGGAGCTGTTTTTT	CASSLGGSLSGELFF
.	TRBV30	TRBJ1-3	once	TGTGCCTGGAGACACAGCGGGTACACCATATATTTT	CAWRHSGYTIYF
TRBD1	TRBV5-1	TRBJ2-5	.	TGCGCCAGCAGCCGACAAATGACAGGGTCTCAAGAGACCCAGTACTTC	CASSRQMTGSQETQYF
.	TRBV11-2	TRBJ1-1	.	TGTGCCAGCAGCTTCCCAGGTATGGTCGCTGAAGCTTTCTTT	CASSFPGMVAEAFF
TRBD1	TRBV9	TRBJ1-2	.	TGTGCCAGCAGCGCGGGGGGACAGGGGGCCTTGGGCTACACCTTC	CASSAGGQGALGYTF
TRBD1	TRBV5-1	TRBJ2-5	.	TGCGCCAGCAGCTTTGGGACAGGGGTCGAGACCCAGTACTTC	CASSFGTGVETQYF
TRBD2	TRBV6-2/TRBV6-3	TRBJ2-2	.	TGTGCCAGCAGTTACGCCTTCAGGGAAGGGGGACTAGCGGGTCTCGGCGGGGAGCTGTTTTTT	CASSYAFREGGLAGLGGELFF
TRBD1	TRBV15	TRBJ1-2	.	TGTGCCACCAGTAGAACAGGGGCCCCGTACCACACCTTC	CATSRTGAPYHTF
TRBD1	TRBV20-1	TRBJ2-6	.	TGCAGTGCTGGTGGACAGGGGGCTTCTGGGGCCAACGTCCTGACTTTC	CSAGGQGASGANVLTF
.	TRBV7-2	TRBJ2-7	medium-sized	TGTGCCAGCAGCTTAACGGGGAGGGAGCAGTACTTC	CASSLTGREQYF
.	TRBV9	TRBJ2-3	.	TGTGCCAGCAGCCAACTGAACCTAGCTGATACGCAGTATTTT	CASSQLNLADTQYF
TRBD2	TRBV7-2	TRBJ2-2	once	TGTGCCAGCAGCTTCCGGCGCGGACTAGGGGTCGGGGAGCTGTTTTTT	CASSFRRGLGVGELFF
TRBD1	TRBV19	TRBJ1-2	once	TGTGCCGGCTACAGGGGGGAGGATGGCTACACCTTC	CAGYRGEDGYTF
.	TRBV7-9	TRBJ2-5	.	TGTGCCAGCAGCCCGGGAGTCAGTTTTTCAGAGACCCAGTACTTC	CASSPGVSFSETQYF
TRBD2	TRBV19	TRBJ2-7	once	TGTGCCAGTAGTATGGCGGGGGCCTACGAGCAGTACTTC	CASSMAGAYEQYF
.	TRBV5-8	TRBJ2-3	.	TGTGCCAGCAGCTTGGTTGTGGGGGGAGATACGCAGTATTTT	CASSLVVGGDTQYF
TRBD1	TRBV19	TRBJ2-1	.	TGTGCCAGTAGTACCCGGACAGGGCGACACAATGAGCAGTTCTTC	CASSTRTGRHNEQFF
.	TRBV28	TRBJ2-7	.	TGTGCCAGCAGCTTGGACCGGGGTCCCTACGAGCAGTACTTC	CASSLDRGPYEQYF
TRBD1	TRBV24-1	TRBJ2-1	.	TGTGCCACCAGAACAGGGGGCGTACTAGGCCGAGATGAGCAGTTCTTC	CATRTGGVLGRDEQFF
.	TRBV27	TRBJ2-7	.	TGTGCCAGCAGTTTAGGGGAGTATACCTACGAGCAGTACTTC	CASSLGEYTYEQYF
.	TRBV9	TRBJ1-2	once	TGTGCCAGCAGCAAGTCGGGAGAGTCCTACACCTTC	CASSKSGESYTF
TRBD2	TRBV6-2/TRBV6-3	TRBJ2-2	.	TGTGCCAGCAGTTGGGGGGGGGTGAACACCGGGGAGCTGTTTTTT	CASSWGGVNTGELFF
TRBD2	TRBV5-1	TRBJ2-4	.	TGCGCCAGCAGCTTGGCCACGGGGGGGACCAAAAACATTCAGTACTTC	CASSLATGGTKNIQYF
.	TRBV24-1	TRBJ2-2	medium-sized	TGTGCCACCAGCCCGGGGGCGAACACCGGGGAGCTGTTTTTT	CATSPGANTGELFF
.	TRBV28	TRBJ2-5	.	TGTGCCAGCAGGGCCGCGGTATCGACCCAGTACTTC	CASRAAVSTQYF